The T cell receptor (beta chain) under discussion was sequenced for a study of cytomegalovirus exposure and HLA in healthy donors. Findings and limits, study-wide: Available immune exposure information covered CMV serostatus only. Rare TCR sequences dominated, though some public TCRs recurred in many donors.

It was with 60 Vbeta and 13 Jbeta primers that the PCR ran. Clones were read by immunoSEQ multiplex PCR, and TCRdb kept only the in-frame ones, dropping some. The sample has about 160,000 clones; about 80% are singletons. Germline values: CDR1 MNHEY, CDR2 SMNVEV (reference sequence). Trimming took 6 bases from V and 5 from J; bases not matched to a gene: 7. CDR3 length equals 15 residues. Donors sampled were nominally healthy, though unrecorded immune exposures were likely. The count of this clone is one. Its specificity is unknown. The TCR comes from a woman aged 45-65 years in good health and CMV-seropositive. This chain joins TRBV27 and TRBJ1-6, with 7 nucleotides matching TRBD1. Sequencing was done on a sample of PBMCs. CDR3 nucleotide sequence: TGTGCCAGCAGCCCAGAGGGGGCCAATAATTCACCCCTCCACTTT. This codes for CASSPEGANNSPLHF.